The 9 T cell receptor beta chains below come from one sample, sequenced in a study of cytomegalovirus exposure and HLA in healthy donors (dated by TCRdb to about 2017). The receptor library was made with the immunoSEQ multiplex PCR assay. For the multiplex PCR, a mixture combining 60 forward primers for TCR Vbeta segments and 13 reverse primers for TCR Jbeta segments was used. The clones in this table, taken by TCRdb from immuneACCESS, are in-frame only. Not every clone is retained; where verified, under half of the shortfall comes from an unresolved V gene, and the cause of the rest is unknown. The sample yields over 15,000 clones; under 85% were counted once. Around a fifth of the sample is held by the ten biggest clonotypes. The sequenced material came from PBMCs. Receptors were obtained from a human donor in good health.

This rearrangement joins TRBV30 to TRBJ1-4, with 7 bases identical to TRBD1. The J segment lost 5 bases and the V segment lost 5 bases, leaving 5 bases of the junction unmatched. Germline V gives CDR1 GTSNPN, CDR2 SVGIG (reference sequence). The CDR3 is 13 residues long. The CDR3 region has the DNA TGTGCCTGGCAGACAGGGCCGAATGAAAAACTGTTTTTT. It yields the protein CAWQTGPNEKLFF.

CDR3 protein: CASSGQGQGTNTGELFF. CDR3 coding DNA: TGCGCCAGCAGCGGCCAAGGACAGGGGACGAACACCGGGGAGCTGTTTTTT. The genes are TRBV10-1 and TRBJ2-2, with TRBD1 matching over 9 bases. Germline V gives CDR1 WNHNN, CDR2 SYGVQD (reference sequence). The junction had 8 bases not matched to a gene; V was cut back by 6 bases and J by 0 bases. The CDR3 is 17 residues long.

V usage is TRBV7-2 and J usage is TRBJ2-5, with 7 bases identical to TRBD1. V trimming: 11 bases; J trimming: 5 bases; junction bases outside the gene matches: 11. The CDR3 loop spans 13 amino acids. In germline, CDR1 is SGHTA, CDR2 FQGNSA. CDR3 DNA: TGTGCCCACCGAGAAGACAGGGACGAGACCCAGTACTTC. This gives the protein CAHREDRDETQYF.

J is TRBJ1-5 and V is TRBV6-6; possibly TRBD1 for D (5 bases). The germline V and J ends were trimmed by 10 bases and 5 bases, with 21 bases remaining between them. This CDR3 is 15 amino acids long. Germline V lookup: CDR1 MNHNY, CDR2 SVGAGI (reference sequence). CDR3 amino acids: CATSRGGGPYQPQHF. CDR3 in DNA: TGTGCCACCTCAAGGGGTGGAGGGCCGTATCAGCCCCAGCATTTT.

V is TRBV29-1 and J is TRBJ2-1; D may be TRBD1 (6 bases). There are 12 residues in the CDR3. The germline gives CDR1 SQVTM, CDR2 ANQGSEA. V dropped 8 bases and J dropped 8 bases, with 16 bases sitting between them. CDR3 residues: CSSKRGSDEQFF. The CDR3 DNA reads TGCAGCTCCAAGAGGGGGAGTGATGAGCAGTTCTTC.

This chain connects TRBV4-1 to TRBJ1-2; no definite D call. Germline values: CDR1 MGHRA, CDR2 YSYEKL. The germline V and J ends were trimmed by 0 bases and 5 bases, with 13 bases remaining between them. The CDR3 has 15 amino acids. CDR3 nucleotides: TGCGCCAGCAGCCAAGACGAGGGCCTGACTTATGGCTACACCTTC. Translation gives CASSQDEGLTYGYTF.

This clone was counted between two and nine times. The CDR3 region has the DNA TGTGCCAGCAGCTTAAACAGGGACACTGAAGCTTTCTTT. Residues: CASSLNRDTEAFF. This chain links TRBV7-9 with TRBJ1-1; D is perhaps TRBD1 (6 bases). Germline V gene data show CDR1 as SEHNR and CDR2 as FQNEAQ (reference sequence). Between the trimmed V and J ends, which lost 2 bases and 3 bases, there was a span of 7 bases. The CDR3 contains 13 residues.

The V gene is TRBV5-6, the J gene TRBJ2-7; unclear D gene. Germline lookup yields CDR1 SGHDT and CDR2 YYEEEE. With 4 bases removed from V and 6 bases from J, the gap between germline ends came to 8 bases. The CDR3 covers 11 residues. The CDR3 loop reads CASSLLREQYF. CDR3 bases: TGTGCCAGCAGCCTACTCCGCGAGCAGTACTTC.

A word on this clone: Within the sample, other DNA sequences also encode this same CDR3. This chain connects TRBV27 to TRBJ1-2, with 7 positions matching TRBD1. Germline V lookup: CDR1 MNHEY, CDR2 SMNVEV (reference sequence). The CDR3 spans 13 residues. Trimming at V came to 5 bases and at J to 4 bases, leaving 4 bases not matched to a gene. The CDR3 here is CASSPGQSYGYTF. DNA of the CDR3: TGTGCCAGCAGTCCGGGACAGTCCTATGGCTACACCTTC.